These T cell receptor beta chains were read from a single sample in a study of STAT3 mutations in large granular lymphocyte leukemia. Produced via immunoSEQ multiplex PCR; TCRdb's table is partial and in-frame only. Of about 1,500 clones listed, roughly 78% are singletons. Sample: peripheral blood mononuclear cells. Source of these receptors: a man aged 45-65 years with T-cell large granular lymphocyte leukemia. Some clones in this sample may be carry-over from other donors' samples. The CDR3 runs from the conserved cysteine through the conserved F or W. D genes are given only for firm matches. Size tells how often a clone was seen (once, few, many) or the class of an expanded clone, and some rows leave it out.

TRBV5-6	-	15	-	TRBJ2-7	TGTGCCAGCAGACAAGGGCTGGGTCTGTCCTACGAGCAGTACTTC	CASRQGLGLSYEQYF
TRBV5-6	once	14	TRBD1	TRBJ1-2	TGTGCCAGCAGCTTGGGGGACAGGGAAAGAGGCTACACCTTC	CASSLGDRERGYTF
TRBV5-6	-	14	TRBD1	TRBJ1-5	TGTGCCAGCAGCTCTAACAGGGGGCTTGGGCCCCAGCATTTT	CASSSNRGLGPQHF
TRBV9	once	13	-	TRBJ1-2	TGTGCCAGCAGCGACGAGAGGATCTATGGCTACACCTTC	CASSDERIYGYTF
TRBV5-1	-	14	-	TRBJ2-7	TGCGCCAGCGCCCGGGACGCAGGGACCTACGAGCAGTACTTC	CASARDAGTYEQYF
TRBV5-1	few	13	TRBD1	TRBJ1-2	TGCGCCAGCAGCTTAAGCTCCACAGGGGACTACACCTTC	CASSLSSTGDYTF
TRBV6-5	-	14	-	TRBJ2-7	TGTGCCAGCAGTTACCGCCTATCTGGCTACGAGCAGTACTTC	CASSYRLSGYEQYF
TRBV7-9	-	16	-	TRBJ2-1	TGTGCCAGCAGCTTAGCCAAGTGGGGGGGGCTCAATGAGCAGTTCTTC	CASSLAKWGGLNEQFF
TRBV2	-	13	TRBD1	TRBJ2-7	TGTGCCAGCAGTTACAGGGGTGAATACGAGCAGTACTTC	CASSYRGEYEQYF
TRBV5-1	once	13	-	TRBJ1-2	TGCGCCAGCAGCCTCGACAGAAACTATGGCTACACCTTC	CASSLDRNYGYTF
TRBV7-3	once	15	-	TRBJ2-7	TGTGCCAGCAGCCTAGGCTCGAGGGCATTTGACGAGCAGTACTTC	CASSLGSRAFDEQYF
TRBV12-5	-	13	-	TRBJ1-2	TGTGCTAGTGGGTGGGCAAGCAACTATGGCTACACCTTC	CASGWASNYGYTF
TRBV20-1	-	11	TRBD1	TRBJ2-7	TGCAGTGCTAGCGAGGGGGCCGAGCAGTACTTC	CSASEGAEQYF
TRBV7-9	few	12	-	TRBJ1-5	TGTGCCAGCAGCTTAGGCACCCAGCCCCAGCATTTT	CASSLGTQPQHF
TRBV5-1	-	14	-	TRBJ1-2	TGCGCCAGCAATGATCTCGGGGGAATTTATGGCTACACCTTC	CASNDLGGIYGYTF
TRBV7-9	-	15	-	TRBJ2-3	TGTGCCACCAAGGTTAGGGGCCTCCTAGGGGATACGCAGTATTTT	CATKVRGLLGDTQYF
TRBV29-1	-	13	-	TRBJ1-2	TGCAGCTTTTCTGACAGAGATAACTATGGCTACACCTTC	CSFSDRDNYGYTF
TRBV30	-	12	-	TRBJ1-5	TGTGCCTGGAGCGAAGGGAATCAGCCCCAGCATTTT	CAWSEGNQPQHF
TRBV5-4	-	13	-	TRBJ2-1	TGTGCCAGCAGCCAGGGACACCCAAATGAGCAGTTCTTC	CASSQGHPNEQFF
TRBV5-1	-	12	-	TRBJ1-2	TGCGCCAGCAGCCACGGAGAATATGGCTACACCTTC	CASSHGEYGYTF
TRBV5-4	-	15	-	TRBJ2-6	TGTGCCAGCAGCTTAGGCAGCTCTGGGGCCAACGTCCTGACTTTC	CASSLGSSGANVLTF
TRBV18	-	14	-	TRBJ1-1	TGTGCCAGCTCACCACTTGGACAAAACACTGAAGCTTTCTTT	CASSPLGQNTEAFF
TRBV27	once	13	-	TRBJ2-5	TGTGCCAGCAGTTTCAGGCAGCAAGAGACCCAGTACTTC	CASSFRQQETQYF